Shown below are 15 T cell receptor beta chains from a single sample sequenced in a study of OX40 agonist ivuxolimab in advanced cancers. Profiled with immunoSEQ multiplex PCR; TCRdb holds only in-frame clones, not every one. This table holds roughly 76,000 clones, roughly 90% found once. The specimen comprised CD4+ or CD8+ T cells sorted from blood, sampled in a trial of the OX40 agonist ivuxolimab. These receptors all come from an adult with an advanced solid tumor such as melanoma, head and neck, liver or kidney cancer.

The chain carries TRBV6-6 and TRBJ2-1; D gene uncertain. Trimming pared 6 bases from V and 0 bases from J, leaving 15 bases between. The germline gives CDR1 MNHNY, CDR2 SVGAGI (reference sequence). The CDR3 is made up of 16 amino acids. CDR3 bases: TGTGCCAGCAGCTCTACGGTGACAAGCTCCTACAATGAGCAGTTCTTC. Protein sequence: CASSSTVTSSYNEQFF.

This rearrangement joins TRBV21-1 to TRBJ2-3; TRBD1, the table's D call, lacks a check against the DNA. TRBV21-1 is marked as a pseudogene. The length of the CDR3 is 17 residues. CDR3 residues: CASSRDRAHRETDTQYF. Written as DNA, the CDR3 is TGTGCCAGCAGCAGGGACAGGGCACACCGAGAAACAGATACGCAGTATTTT.

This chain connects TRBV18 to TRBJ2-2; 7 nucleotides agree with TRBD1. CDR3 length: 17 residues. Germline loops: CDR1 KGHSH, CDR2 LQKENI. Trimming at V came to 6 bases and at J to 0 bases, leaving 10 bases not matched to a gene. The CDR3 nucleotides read TGTGCCAGCTCGCTGCGACAGGGACCGGCGAACACCGGGGAGCTGTTTTTT. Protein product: CASSLRQGPANTGELFF.

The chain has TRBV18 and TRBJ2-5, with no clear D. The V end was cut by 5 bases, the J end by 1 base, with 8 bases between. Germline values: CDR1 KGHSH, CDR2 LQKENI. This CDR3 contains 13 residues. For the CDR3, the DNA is TGTGCCAGCTCAGGGAATTCCCAAGAGACCCAGTACTTC. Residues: CASSGNSQETQYF.

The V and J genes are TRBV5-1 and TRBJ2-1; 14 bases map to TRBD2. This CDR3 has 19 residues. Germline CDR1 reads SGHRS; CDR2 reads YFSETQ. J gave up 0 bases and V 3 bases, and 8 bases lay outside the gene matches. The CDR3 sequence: CASSSGLAGGLSSYNEQFF. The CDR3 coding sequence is TGCGCCAGCAGCTCTGGACTAGCGGGAGGACTGAGCTCCTACAATGAGCAGTTCTTC. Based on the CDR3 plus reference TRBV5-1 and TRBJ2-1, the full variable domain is KAGVTQTPRYLIKTRGQQVTLSCSPISGHRSVSWYQQTPGQGLQFLFEYFSETQRNKGNFPGRFSGRQFSNSRSEMNVSTLELGDSALYLCASSSGLAGGLSSYNEQFFGPGTRLTVL.

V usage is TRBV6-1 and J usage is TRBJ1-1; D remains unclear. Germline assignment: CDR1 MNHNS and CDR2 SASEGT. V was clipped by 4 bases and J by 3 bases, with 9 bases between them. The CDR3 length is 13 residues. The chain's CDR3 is CASSVDGDTEAFF. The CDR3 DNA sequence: TGTGCCAGCAGTGTCGACGGGGACACTGAAGCTTTCTTT.

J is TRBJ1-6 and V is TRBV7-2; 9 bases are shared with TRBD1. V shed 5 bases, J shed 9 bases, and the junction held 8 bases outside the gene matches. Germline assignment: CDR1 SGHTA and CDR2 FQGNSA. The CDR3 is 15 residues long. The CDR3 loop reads CASSAQGQGVSPLHF. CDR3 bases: TGTGCCAGCAGCGCCCAGGGACAGGGTGTTTCACCCCTCCACTTT.

This chain's CDR3 is CASSLGTGTDTQYF. For the CDR3, the DNA is TGTGCCAGCAGCTTGGGGACAGGGACCGATACGCAGTATTTT. This chain connects TRBV7-2 to TRBJ2-3, with 9 positions matching TRBD1. This CDR3 contains 14 residues. CDR1 SGHTA and CDR2 FQGNSA come from the germline V gene. V was pared by 3 bases and J by 6 bases, with 4 bases of the junction left unmatched.

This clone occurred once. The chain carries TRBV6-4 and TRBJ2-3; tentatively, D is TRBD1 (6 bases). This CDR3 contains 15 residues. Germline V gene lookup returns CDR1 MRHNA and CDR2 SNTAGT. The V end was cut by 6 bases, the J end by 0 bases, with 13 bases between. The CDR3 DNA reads TGTGCCAGCAGCGCGTCGACAGGCAGCACAGATACGCAGTATTTT. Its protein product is CASSASTGSTDTQYF.

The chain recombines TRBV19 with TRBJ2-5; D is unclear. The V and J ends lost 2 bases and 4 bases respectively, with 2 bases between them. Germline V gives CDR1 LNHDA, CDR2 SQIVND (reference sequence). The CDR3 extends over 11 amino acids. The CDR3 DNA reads TGTGCCAGTAGTATACGAGAGACCCAGTACTTC. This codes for CASSIRETQYF.

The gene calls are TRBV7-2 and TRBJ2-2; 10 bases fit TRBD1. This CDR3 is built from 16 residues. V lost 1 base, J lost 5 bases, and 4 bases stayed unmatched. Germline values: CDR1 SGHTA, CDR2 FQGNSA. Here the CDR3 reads CASSLGQGARTGELFF. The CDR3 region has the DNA TGTGCCAGCAGCTTAGGACAGGGGGCTCGAACCGGGGAGCTGTTTTTT. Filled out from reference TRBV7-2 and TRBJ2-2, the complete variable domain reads GAGVSQSPSNKVTEKGKDVELRCDPISGHTALYWYRQSLGQGLEFLIYFQGNSAPDKSGLPSDRFSAERTGGSVSTLTIQRTQQEDSAVYLCASSLGQGARTGELFFGEGSRLTVL.

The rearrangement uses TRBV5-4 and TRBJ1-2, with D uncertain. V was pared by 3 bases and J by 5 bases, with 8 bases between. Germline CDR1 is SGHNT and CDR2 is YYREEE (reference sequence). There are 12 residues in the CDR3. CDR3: CASSSEAYGYTF. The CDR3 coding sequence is TGTGCCAGCAGCTCGGAGGCTTATGGCTACACCTTC.

CDR3 residues: CASNSRAIGNQPQHF. DNA of the CDR3: TGTGCCAGCAATAGCAGGGCTATAGGCAATCAGCCCCAGCATTTT. The chain couples TRBV6-1 to TRBJ1-5, with a possible D match to TRBD1 (5 bases). CDR1 MNHNS and CDR2 SASEGT come from the germline V gene. The CDR3 has 15 amino acids. V was clipped by 7 bases and J by 2 bases, with 15 bases between them.

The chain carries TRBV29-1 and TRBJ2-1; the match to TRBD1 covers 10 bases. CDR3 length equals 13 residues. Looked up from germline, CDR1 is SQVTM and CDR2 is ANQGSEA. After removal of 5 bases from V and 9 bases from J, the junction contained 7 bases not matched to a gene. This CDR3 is CSVQGQGSGEQFF. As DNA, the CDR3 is TGCAGCGTTCAGGGACAGGGGAGCGGTGAGCAGTTCTTC.

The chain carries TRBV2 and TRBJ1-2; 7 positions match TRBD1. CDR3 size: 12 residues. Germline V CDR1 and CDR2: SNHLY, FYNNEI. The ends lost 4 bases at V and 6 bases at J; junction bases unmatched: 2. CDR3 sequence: CASSGQGNGYTF. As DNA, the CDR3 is TGTGCCAGCAGTGGACAGGGCAATGGCTACACCTTC. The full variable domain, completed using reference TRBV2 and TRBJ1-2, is EPEVTQTPSHQVTQMGQEVILRCVPISNHLYFYWYRQILGQKVEFLVSFYNNEISEKSEIFDDQFSVERPDGSNFTLKIRSTKLEDSAMYFCASSGQGNGYTFGSGTRLTVV.